This TCR beta chain was profiled in a study of Ad26.COV2.S vaccination and SARS-CoV-2 variants. About the study: By the intramuscular route, Ad26.COV2.S was given once, or twice 56 days apart. Findings and caveats of the study: Vaccine and placebo groups showed comparable non-spike TCR breadth.

V lost 2 bases and J lost 2, with 7 bases in between. The CDR3 contains 14 residues. Per the germline V gene, CDR1 is MDHEN and CDR2 is SYDVKM. The treatment here: 15 to 20 received Ad26.COV2.S at low or high dose, single or two shots; roughly five received placebo; per-sample allocation not given. Material that was analyzed had been drawn on day 63 after the first vaccine or placebo injection. In Boston, an adult donor aged 18-55 years took part. An Ad26 vector expressing Wuhan-strain SARS-CoV-2 spike constituted the vaccine. As regards this clone: Its antigen is currently unknown.

Profiling relied on immunoSEQ multiplex PCR, and the TCRdb table lists in-frame clones only, not all of them. The sample carries under 600,000 clones, around 89% recorded once. Material: peripheral blood, obtained in a trial of Ad26.COV2.S vaccine versus placebo. The chain has TRBV28 and TRBJ1-5; perhaps TRBD1 as D (5 bases). The sequence was obtained from a person aged 18-65 years who received the Ad26.COV2.S COVID-19 vaccine or a placebo. CDR3 protein: CASSLMGGNQPQHF. The CDR3 DNA follows: TGTGCCAGCAGTTTAATGGGGGGCAATCAGCCCCAGCATTTT.